This TCR beta chain was captured by sequencing in a study of T cells in Graves' hyperthyroidism and ophthalmopathy. Study results and caveats: The model made its ophthalmopathy prediction, and onset followed a median 6.5 months later.

The CDR3 regions of TCR beta were amplified from RNA transcripts. TCR CDR3 regions were first amplified by RT-PCR with HTBI primers. TCRdb itself ran the multiplex PCR reads through MiXCR, one entry per CDR3 protein. The table has about 130,000 distinct CDR3 sequences, 22% seen once. Germline V lookup: CDR1 DFQATT, CDR2 SNEGSKA (reference sequence). The CDR3 extends over 16 amino acids. V gave up 2 bases and J gave up 0 bases; unmatched junction bases: 4. Patients between 18 and 65 years old had hyperthyroidism, newly diagnosed and lasting under 2 months. Fresh peripheral blood, around 10 ml of it, supplied the PBMCs. This clonotype was found many times. Its antigen is still unknown.

The chain links TRBV20-1 to TRBJ1-1; 12 nucleotides line up with TRBD1. This clonotype was sampled from a woman aged 45-59 years with Graves' hyperthyroidism that later progressed to Graves' ophthalmopathy. Sequencing was done on a sample of blood. CDR3 amino acids: CSARTGTGGLNTEAFF. The CDR3 nucleotides are TGCAGTGCTAGAACCGGGACAGGGGGCCTGAACACTGAAGCTTTCTTT.